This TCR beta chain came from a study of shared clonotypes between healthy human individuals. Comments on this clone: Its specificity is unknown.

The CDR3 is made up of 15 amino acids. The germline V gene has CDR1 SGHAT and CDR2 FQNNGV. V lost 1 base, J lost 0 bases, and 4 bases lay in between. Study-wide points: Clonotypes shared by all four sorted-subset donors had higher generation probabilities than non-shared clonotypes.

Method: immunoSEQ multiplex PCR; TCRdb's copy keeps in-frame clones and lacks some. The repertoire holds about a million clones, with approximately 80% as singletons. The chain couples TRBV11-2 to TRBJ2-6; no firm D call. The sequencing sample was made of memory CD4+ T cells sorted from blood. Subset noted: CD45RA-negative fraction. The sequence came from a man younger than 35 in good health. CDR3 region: CASSLGHSGANVLTF. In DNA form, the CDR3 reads TGTGCCAGCAGCTTAGGACACTCTGGGGCCAACGTCCTGACTTTC.